Presented here are 31 T cell receptor beta chains from one specimen sequenced in a study of shared clonotypes between healthy human individuals. Some clones are missing from TCRdb's copy, which holds only in-frame ones; the method was immunoSEQ multiplex PCR. This sample has roughly 680,000 clones; 72% occur once, and the top ten carry less than 2%. Sequenced material: memory CD4+ T cells sorted from blood. Regarding subset: CD45RA-negative fraction. These receptors were collected from a woman aged 25-40 years in good health.

V is TRBV28 and J is TRBJ2-1; D remains unclear. This CDR3 is built from 11 residues. Germline lookup yields CDR1 MDHEN and CDR2 SYDVKM. The V gene lost 5 bases and the J gene lost 10 bases, with 9 bases spanning the gap. CDR3 DNA: TGTGCCAGCAGTATCCGAGGCGAGCAGTTCTTC. Its translation is CASSIRGEQFF.

This clone was counted a few times. The rearrangement joins TRBV5-4 to TRBJ2-2, with D hard to call. V gave up 1 base and J gave up 2 bases, with 6 bases separating them. CDR1 is SGHNT, CDR2 YYREEE, per germline (reference sequence). This CDR3 region has 14 residues. DNA for the CDR3: TGTGCCAGCAGCTTGCTCGTAAACACCGGGGAGCTGTTTTTT. It codes for CASSLLVNTGELFF. Variable domain in full (rest from reference TRBV5-4 and TRBJ2-2): ETGVTQSPTHLIKTRGQQVTLRCSSQSGHNTVSWYQQALGQGPQFIFQYYREEENGRGNFPPRFSGLQFPNYSSELNVNALELDDSALYLCASSLLVNTGELFFGEGSRLTVL.

Details on this clone: Other DNA variants within this sample encode the same CDR3. The V and J genes are TRBV5-1 and TRBJ2-6; D remains unclear. This CDR3 is 15 amino acids long. Trimming removed 2 bases at V and 0 bases at J, with 6 bases between. From germline, CDR1 is SGHRS and CDR2 YFSETQ. CDR3 in amino acids: CASSLTSSGANVLTF. The CDR3 bases are TGCGCCAGCAGCTTAACCAGCTCTGGGGCCAACGTCCTGACTTTC.

The chain couples TRBV19 to TRBJ2-6, with a possible D match to TRBD1 (5 bases). The CDR3 is made up of 15 amino acids. The V gene lost 5 bases and the J gene lost 4 bases, with 12 bases spanning the gap. Germline CDR1 and CDR2: LNHDA and SQIVND (reference sequence). CDR3 coding DNA: TGTGCCAGTAGTGGGGCAGGCACCGGGGCCAACGTCCTGACTTTC. It is translated as CASSGAGTGANVLTF.

The gene calls are TRBV5-1 and TRBJ1-4; maybe TRBD1 (5 bases). Germline lookup yields CDR1 SGHRS and CDR2 YFSETQ. Trimming cost V 0 bases and J 2 bases, with 11 bases left between them. The CDR3 loop spans 16 amino acids. CDR3 nucleotides: TGCGCCAGCAGCTTGGTGGCAGGGTCCACTAATGAAAAACTGTTTTTT. Amino acid sequence: CASSLVAGSTNEKLFF.

On this clone itself: This specimen includes other DNA sequences encoding the same CDR3. V is TRBV28 and J is TRBJ1-2; 10 bases line up with TRBD1. V trimming: 3 bases; J trimming: 3 bases; junction bases outside the gene matches: 1. CDR1 and CDR2 from the germline V gene are MDHEN and SYDVKM. CDR3 length equals 14 residues. CDR3 DNA sequence: TGTGCCAGCAGTTTGGGGACAGGGGACTATGGCTACACCTTC. Translated: CASSLGTGDYGYTF.

The chain is built from TRBV25-1 and TRBJ2-3; 9 bases line up with TRBD2. The CDR3 covers 18 residues. With 2 bases clipped from V and 0 bases from J, the junction kept 9 bases outside the gene matches. In germline, CDR1 is MGHDK, CDR2 SYGVNS. The CDR3 region is CASSENSAGGQSTDTQYF. Written as DNA, the CDR3 is TGTGCCAGCAGTGAAAACTCAGCGGGAGGCCAAAGCACAGATACGCAGTATTTT. Full variable domain (outside the CDR3, taken from reference TRBV25-1 and TRBJ2-3): EADIYQTPRYLVIGTGKKITLECSQTMGHDKMYWYQQDPGMELHLIHYSYGVNSTEKGDLSSESTVSRIRTEHFPLTLESARPSHTSQYLCASSENSAGGQSTDTQYFGPGTRLTVL.

This rearrangement joins TRBV29-1 to TRBJ1-1; D perhaps matches TRBD1 (6 bases). V shed 5 bases and J shed 0 bases, with 13 bases lying between them. The CDR3 extends over 14 amino acids. Germline CDR1 and CDR2: SQVTM and ANQGSEA. The CDR3 DNA reads as TGCAGCGTTTTGAAGGGGGGCTTGAACACTGAAGCTTTCTTT. Translation: CSVLKGGLNTEAFF.

The table lists this clone with a count of one. V and J are TRBV7-3 and TRBJ2-6, with D possibly called TRBD1 or TRBD2 (6 bases each). V shed 0 bases and J shed 4 bases, with 16 bases lying between them. The CDR3 loop spans 18 amino acids. Germline-derived CDR1 and CDR2 are SGHTA and FQGTGA. The CDR3 DNA reads as TGTGCCAGCAGCTTAACTTATCGACCGGGGGCCGGGGCCAACGTCCTGACTTTC. Translated, it gives CASSLTYRPGAGANVLTF.

The table lists this clone with a count of one. The CDR3 loop is CASSLWEGGTLVDEQFF. CDR3 sequence (DNA): TGTGCCAGCAGTTTATGGGAGGGGGGCACGTTAGTAGATGAGCAGTTCTTC. The genes are TRBV28 and TRBJ2-1, with D tentatively TRBD1 or TRBD2 (6 bases each). Trimming shortened V by 0 bases and J by 8 bases, and 20 bases separated the two germline ends. The CDR3 totals 17 residues. CDR1 and CDR2 from the germline V gene are MDHEN and SYDVKM. Looking up the rest from reference TRBV28 and TRBJ2-1 gives the full variable domain: DVKVTQSSRYLVKRTGEKVFLECVQDMDHENMFWYRQDPGLGLRLIYFSYDVKMKEKGDIPEGYSVSREKKERFSLILESASTNQTSMYLCASSLWEGGTLVDEQFFGPGTRLTVL.

The rearrangement uses TRBV9 and TRBJ1-2; no definite D call. The CDR3 contains 16 residues. Per the germline V gene, CDR1 is SGDLS and CDR2 is YYNGEE. Trimming stripped 0 bases from V and 4 bases from J, with 16 bases between. The CDR3 coding sequence is TGTGCCAGCAGCGTAGGAATCCCCAAACGGGGCTATGGCTACACCTTC. This translates into CASSVGIPKRGYGYTF.

V gene TRBV6-5 combines with J gene TRBJ2-7; no clear D. CDR1 is MNHEY and CDR2 is SVGAGI in the germline V gene. This CDR3 has 14 amino acids. V lost 2 bases, J lost 0 bases, and 8 bases lay in between. CDR3 residues: CASSYGPGSYEQYF. The CDR3 region has the DNA TGTGCCAGCAGTTACGGGCCGGGCTCCTACGAGCAGTACTTC.

J is TRBJ2-1 and V is TRBV5-1; 7 nucleotides line up with TRBD2. This CDR3 comprises 16 residues. Germline V CDR1 and CDR2: SGHRS, YFSETQ. Trimming at V came to 0 bases and at J to 2 bases, leaving 5 bases not matched to a gene. CDR3: CASSLAPGGAYNEQFF. The DNA for the CDR3 is TGCGCCAGCAGCTTGGCGCCGGGAGGCGCCTACAATGAGCAGTTCTTC.

The J gene is TRBJ2-1, the V gene TRBV10-1; the match to TRBD2 covers 9 bases. The V gene end was trimmed by 0 bases and the J gene end by 9 bases; junction bases not matched to a gene: 3. CDR1 is WNHNN and CDR2 is SYGVQD in the germline V gene (reference sequence). This CDR3 has 14 amino acids. CDR3 in amino acids: CASSESSGSFEQFF. Written as DNA, the CDR3 is TGCGCCAGCAGTGAGTCTAGCGGGAGTTTTGAGCAGTTCTTC.

In its sample, this clone was seen once. The chain employs TRBV20-1 and TRBJ1-1; D is uncertain. Germline V gene data show CDR1 as DFQATT and CDR2 as SNEGSKA (reference sequence). This CDR3 contains 11 residues. V was trimmed by 4 bases and J by 9 bases, leaving 12 bases between them. CDR3 DNA sequence: TGCAGTGCTATCTCAGAAACACAAGCTTTCTTT. Translation gives CSAISETQAFF.

CDR3 DNA sequence: TGTGCCTGGAGTGTAGGTCACATCACCGGGGAGCTGTTTTTT. Translated: CAWSVGHITGELFF. The rearrangement uses TRBV30 and TRBJ2-2, with D unresolved. Germline-derived CDR1 and CDR2 are GTSNPN and SVGIG (reference sequence). This CDR3 spans 14 amino acids. V was pared by 0 bases and J by 4 bases, with 9 bases between. Filled out from reference TRBV30 and TRBJ2-2, the complete variable domain reads SQTIHQWPATLVQPVGSPLSLECTVEGTSNPNLYWYRQAAGRGLQLLFYSVGIGQISSEVPQNLSASRPQDRQFILSSKKLLLSDSGFYLCAWSVGHITGELFFGEGSRLTVL.

This clone was seen only a few times. The chain uses TRBV9 and TRBJ2-7; 8 bases line up with TRBD2. Germline V CDR1 and CDR2: SGDLS, YYNGEE. The CDR3 has 14 amino acids. After removal of 4 bases from V and 7 bases from J, the junction contained 10 bases not matched to a gene. CDR3 DNA: TGTGCCAGCAGCCCCAGTACCGGGGGGGGAGAGCAGTACTTC. Its protein product is CASSPSTGGGEQYF.

This chain connects TRBV7-8 to TRBJ2-6; D not resolved. Germline V CDR1 and CDR2: SGHVS, FQNEAQ. V dropped 5 bases and J dropped 2 bases, with 16 bases sitting between them. This CDR3 has 17 residues. CDR3 DNA sequence: TGTGCCAGCAGCCCGATCCCGCGGCAGCCTGGGGCCAACGTCCTGACTTTC. It specifies CASSPIPRQPGANVLTF. The whole variable domain, filled in from reference TRBV7-8 and TRBJ2-6, reads GAGVSQSPRYKVAKRGQDVALRCDPISGHVSLFWYQQALGQGPEFLTYFQNEAQLDKSGLPSDRFFAERPEGSVSTLKIQRTQQEDSAVYLCASSPIPRQPGANVLTFGAGSRLTVL.

The CDR3 loop is CSVELWPGANVLTF. In DNA form, the CDR3 reads TGCAGCGTTGAACTATGGCCTGGGGCCAACGTCCTGACTTTC. This chain uses TRBV29-1 with TRBJ2-6; the D is unclear. Germline V lookup: CDR1 SQVTM, CDR2 ANQGSEA. Deletions cut 2 bases from V and 2 bases from J, with 7 bases between. The CDR3 extends over 14 amino acids.

The chain combines TRBV10-2 with TRBJ2-2, with 10 bases that match TRBD2. The V gene's germline CDR1 is WSHSY and CDR2 SAAADI. The CDR3 contains 16 residues. The trim removed 7 bases at V and 7 bases at J, leaving 12 bases unmatched. CDR3 sequence: CASTLSAGGPGGELFF. The DNA of the CDR3 is TGCGCCAGCACCCTCTCAGCGGGAGGGCCTGGCGGGGAGCTGTTTTTT.

The chain couples TRBV5-1 to TRBJ2-3; 10 bases match TRBD1. Trimming took 0 bases from V and 5 from J; bases not matched to a gene: 6. Germline assignment: CDR1 SGHRS and CDR2 YFSETQ. The CDR3 is made up of 16 amino acids. The CDR3 region is CASSLAGQGRGDTQYF. In DNA, the CDR3 is TGCGCCAGCAGCTTGGCGGGACAGGGGCGCGGAGATACGCAGTATTTT.

The rearrangement links TRBV19 to TRBJ2-7, with D perhaps given as TRBD1 or TRBD2 (6 bases each). Trimming shortened V by 2 bases and J by 5 bases, and 13 bases separated the two germline ends. Per the germline V gene, CDR1 is LNHDA and CDR2 is SQIVND (reference sequence). The CDR3 extends over 14 amino acids. CDR3 nucleotides: TGTGCCAGTAGTATAACAGGGAGGAGAGACGAGCAGTACTTC. This sequence encodes CASSITGRRDEQYF. Based on the CDR3 plus reference TRBV19 and TRBJ2-7, the full variable domain is DGGITQSPKYLFRKEGQNVTLSCEQNLNHDAMYWYRQDPGQGLRLIYYSQIVNDFQKGDIAEGYSVSREKKESFPLTVTSAQKNPTAFYLCASSITGRRDEQYFGPGTRLTVT.

The genes are TRBV5-4 and TRBJ2-3, with 10 bases fitting TRBD2. The CDR3 has 19 residues. With V trimmed by 4 bases and J by 1 base, 15 bases remained unmatched. Germline CDR1 is SGHNT and CDR2 is YYREEE (reference sequence). The CDR3 sequence: CASSQLAGDSFGRTDTQYF. CDR3 nucleotide sequence: TGTGCCAGCAGCCAGCTAGCGGGAGACAGTTTCGGGCGCACAGATACGCAGTATTTT.

The chain links TRBV11-2 to TRBJ2-1, with D hard to call. In germline, CDR1 is SGHAT, CDR2 FQNNGV. The V and J ends lost 5 bases and 9 bases respectively, with 11 bases between them. There are 12 residues in the CDR3. The CDR3 loop is CASSANLVEQFF. As DNA, the CDR3 is TGTGCCAGCAGCGCAAATCTAGTTGAGCAGTTCTTC.

Remarks on this clone: Being one base from a much bigger clone, this may be a read error. At the DNA level, this CDR3 is encoded by other sequences in the same sample as well. The chain uses TRBV5-1 and TRBJ2-1, with TRBD1 as a possible D gene (5 bases). This CDR3 spans 15 amino acids. Germline V lookup: CDR1 SGHRS, CDR2 YFSETQ. CDR3 nucleotides: TGCGCCAGCAGCCCCGACAGTAGCTCCTACAATGAACAGTTCTTC. Amino acid sequence: CASSPDSSSYNEQFF.

The chain is built from TRBV6-1 and TRBJ2-1; 8 nucleotides match TRBD2. The CDR3 is 16 residues long. Germline CDR1 MNHNS, CDR2 SASEGT. V gave up 3 bases and J gave up 1 base; unmatched junction bases: 5. The CDR3 reads CASSDKVAGSYNEQFF. The CDR3 DNA follows: TGTGCCAGCAGTGATAAAGTAGCGGGATCCTACAATGAGCAGTTCTTC.

This clone was seen a handful of times. A read error is possible here, since a much larger clone lies one base away. The chain recombines TRBV5-5 with TRBJ1-5; D call uncertain. The germline V and J ends were trimmed by 1 base and 3 bases, with 5 bases remaining between them. Germline CDR1 SGHKS, CDR2 YYEKEE (reference sequence). CDR3 size: 13 residues. DNA of the CDR3: TGTGCCAGCAGCTTGACAGTCAATCAGCCCCAGCATTTT. This codes for CASSLTVNQPQHF.

CDR3 coding DNA: TGTGCCAGCAATAACGGGGGTTCCTACGAGCAGTACTTC. It yields the protein CASNNGGSYEQYF. The chain joins TRBV5-4 to TRBJ2-7, with TRBD2 as a possible D gene (6 bases). Germline V gene data show CDR1 as SGHNT and CDR2 as YYREEE (reference sequence). This CDR3 comprises 13 residues. V shed 6 bases and J shed 1 base, with 11 bases lying between them.

As for this clone: A much larger clone differs by one base, so this may be a read error. This sample also contains other DNA sequences that code for the same CDR3. This chain links TRBV11-2 with TRBJ2-7; D is unresolved. The CDR3 length is 11 residues. V lost 5 bases to trimming and J lost 3 bases, with 5 bases between them. CDR1 and CDR2 (germline): SGHAT, FQNNGV. The DNA of the CDR3 is TGTGCCAGCAGCCTCCACTACGAGCAGTACTTC. Protein: CASSLHYEQYF. Using reference TRBV11-2 and TRBJ2-7 for the parts outside the CDR3, the full variable domain is EAGVAQSPRYKIIEKRQSVAFWCNPISGHATLYWYQQILGQGPKLLIQFQNNGVVDDSQLPKDRFSAERLKGVDSTLKIQPAKLEDSAVYLCASSLHYEQYFGPGTRLTVT.

This clone appeared once. CDR3 DNA: TGCGCCAGCACACCCTCGGGGTCTAAGCAAGAGCAGTACTTC. Encoded protein: CASTPSGSKQEQYF. The V gene is TRBV5-1, the J gene TRBJ2-7; a weak D match, TRBD2 (5 bases). CDR3 length: 14 amino acids. Germline CDR1 SGHRS, CDR2 YFSETQ. Trimming stripped 6 bases from V and 7 bases from J, with 20 bases between.

V and J are TRBV28 and TRBJ2-2, with a tentative D call TRBD2 (6 bases). Germline-derived CDR1 and CDR2 are MDHEN and SYDVKM. Trimming left V 5 bases short and J 5 bases short, with 15 bases between. This CDR3 comprises 15 residues. CDR3 sequence reads: CASSAGTGWTGELFF. CDR3 in DNA: TGTGCCAGCAGTGCCGGGACTGGCTGGACCGGGGAGCTGTTTTTT.